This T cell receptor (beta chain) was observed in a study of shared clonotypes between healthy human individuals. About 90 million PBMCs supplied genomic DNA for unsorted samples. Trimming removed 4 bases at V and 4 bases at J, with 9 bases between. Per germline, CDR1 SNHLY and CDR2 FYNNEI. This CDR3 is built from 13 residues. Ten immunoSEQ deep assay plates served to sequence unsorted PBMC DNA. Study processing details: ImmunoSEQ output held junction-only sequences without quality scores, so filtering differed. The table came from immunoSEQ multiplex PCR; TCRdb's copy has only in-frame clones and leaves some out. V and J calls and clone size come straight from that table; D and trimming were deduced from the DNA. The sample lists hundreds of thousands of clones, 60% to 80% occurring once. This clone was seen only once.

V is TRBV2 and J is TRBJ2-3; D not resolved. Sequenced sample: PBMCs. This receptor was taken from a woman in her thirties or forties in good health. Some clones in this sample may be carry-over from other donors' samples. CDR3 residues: CASSVSRSDTQYF. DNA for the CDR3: TGTGCCAGCAGTGTGTCAAGGTCAGATACGCAGTATTTT. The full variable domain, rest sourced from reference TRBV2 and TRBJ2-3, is EPEVTQTPSHQVTQMGQEVILRCVPISNHLYFYWYRQILGQKVEFLVSFYNNEISEKSEIFDDQFSVERPDGSNFTLKIRSTKLEDSAMYFCASSVSRSDTQYFGPGTRLTVL.